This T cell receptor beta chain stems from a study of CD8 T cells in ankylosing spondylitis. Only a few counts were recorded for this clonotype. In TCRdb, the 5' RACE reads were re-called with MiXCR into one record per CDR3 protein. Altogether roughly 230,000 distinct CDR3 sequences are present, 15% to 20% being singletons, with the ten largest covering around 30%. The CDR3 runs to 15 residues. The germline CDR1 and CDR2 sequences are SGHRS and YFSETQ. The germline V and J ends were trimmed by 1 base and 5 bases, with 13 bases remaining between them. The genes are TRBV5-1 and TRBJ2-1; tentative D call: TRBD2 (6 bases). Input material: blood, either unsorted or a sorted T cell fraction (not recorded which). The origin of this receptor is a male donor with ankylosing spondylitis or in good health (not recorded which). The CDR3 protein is CASSLISSANNEQFF. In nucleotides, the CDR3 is TGCGCCAGCAGCTTGATTTCTAGCGCTAACAATGAGCAGTTCTTC.